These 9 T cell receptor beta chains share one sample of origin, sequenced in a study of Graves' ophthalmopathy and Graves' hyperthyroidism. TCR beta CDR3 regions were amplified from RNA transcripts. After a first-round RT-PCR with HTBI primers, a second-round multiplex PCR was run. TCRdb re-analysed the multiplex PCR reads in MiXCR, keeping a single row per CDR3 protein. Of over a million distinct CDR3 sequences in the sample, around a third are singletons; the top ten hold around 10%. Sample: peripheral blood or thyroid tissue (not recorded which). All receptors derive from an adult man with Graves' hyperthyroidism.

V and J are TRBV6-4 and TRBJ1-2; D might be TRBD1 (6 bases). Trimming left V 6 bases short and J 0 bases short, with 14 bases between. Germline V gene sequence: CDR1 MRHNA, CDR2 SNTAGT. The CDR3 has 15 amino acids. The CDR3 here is CASRQQGIANYGYTF. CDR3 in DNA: TGTGCCAGCAGACAACAGGGCATCGCTAACTATGGCTACACCTTC.

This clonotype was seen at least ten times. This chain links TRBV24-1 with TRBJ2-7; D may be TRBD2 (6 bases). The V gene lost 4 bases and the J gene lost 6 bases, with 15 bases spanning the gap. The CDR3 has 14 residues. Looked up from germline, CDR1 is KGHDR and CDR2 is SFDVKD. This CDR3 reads CATSDPGGVGEQYF. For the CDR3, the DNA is TGTGCCACCAGTGACCCGGGCGGGGTGGGCGAGCAGTACTTC.

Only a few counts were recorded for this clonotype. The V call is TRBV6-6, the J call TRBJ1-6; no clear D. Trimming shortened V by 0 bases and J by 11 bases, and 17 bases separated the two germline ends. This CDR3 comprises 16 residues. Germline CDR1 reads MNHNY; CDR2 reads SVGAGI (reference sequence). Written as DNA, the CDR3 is TGTGCCAGCAGTTACTCGACCGGGCCGGGATGGACACCCCTCCACTTT. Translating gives CASSYSTGPGWTPLHF.

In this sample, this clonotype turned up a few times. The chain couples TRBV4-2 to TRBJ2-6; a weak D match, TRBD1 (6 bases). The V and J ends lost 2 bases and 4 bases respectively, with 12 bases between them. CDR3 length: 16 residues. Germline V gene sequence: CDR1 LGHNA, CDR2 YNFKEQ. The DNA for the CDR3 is TGTGCCAGCAGCCAACCTACAGGGACGGGGGCCAACGTCCTGACTTTC. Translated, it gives CASSQPTGTGANVLTF.

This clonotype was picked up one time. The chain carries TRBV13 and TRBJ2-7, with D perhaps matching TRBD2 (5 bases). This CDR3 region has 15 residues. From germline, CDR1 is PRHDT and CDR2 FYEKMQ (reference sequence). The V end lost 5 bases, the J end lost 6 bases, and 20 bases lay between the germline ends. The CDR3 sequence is CASSPEAAQAGEQYF. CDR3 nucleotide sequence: TGTGCCAGCAGCCCCGAAGCGGCTCAGGCGGGCGAGCAGTACTTC.

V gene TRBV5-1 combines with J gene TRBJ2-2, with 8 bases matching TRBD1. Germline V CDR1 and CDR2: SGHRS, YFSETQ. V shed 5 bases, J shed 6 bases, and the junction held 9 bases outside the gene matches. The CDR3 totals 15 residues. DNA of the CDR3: TGCGCCAGCAGGAGGACAGGGAAGGCCGCCGGGGAGCTGTTTTTT. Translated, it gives CASRRTGKAAGELFF. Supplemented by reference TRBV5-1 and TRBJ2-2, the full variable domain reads KAGVTQTPRYLIKTRGQQVTLSCSPISGHRSVSWYQQTPGQGLQFLFEYFSETQRNKGNFPGRFSGRQFSNSRSEMNVSTLELGDSALYLCASRRTGKAAGELFFGEGSRLTVL.

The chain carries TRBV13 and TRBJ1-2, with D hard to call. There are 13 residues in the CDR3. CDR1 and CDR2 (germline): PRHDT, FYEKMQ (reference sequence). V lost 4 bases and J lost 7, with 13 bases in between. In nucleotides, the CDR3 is TGTGCCAGCAGCTCCTTGGCGTCTAGTGGCTACACCTTC. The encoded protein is CASSSLASSGYTF.

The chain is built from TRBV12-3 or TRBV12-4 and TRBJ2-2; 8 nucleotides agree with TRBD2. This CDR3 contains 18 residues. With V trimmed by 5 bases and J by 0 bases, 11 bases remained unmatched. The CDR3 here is CASSLLLAENANTGELFF. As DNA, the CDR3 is TGTGCCAGCAGTCTACTACTAGCGGAAAACGCGAACACCGGGGAGCTGTTTTTT.

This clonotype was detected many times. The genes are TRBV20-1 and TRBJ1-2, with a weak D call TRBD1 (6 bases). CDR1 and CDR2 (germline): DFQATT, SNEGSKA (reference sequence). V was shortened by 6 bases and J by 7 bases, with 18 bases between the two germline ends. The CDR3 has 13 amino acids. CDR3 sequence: CSAREQGPLGYTF. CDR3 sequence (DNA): TGCAGTGCCCGCGAACAGGGTCCCCTTGGCTACACCTTC.